A single sample is the source of the 20 T cell receptor beta chains below, sequenced in a study of tumor and adjacent non-tumor tissue in lung cancer. A modified ARM-PCR protocol with three rounds of nested PCR amplified TCRbeta. TCRdb ran MiXCR on the multiplex PCR reads and lists one entry per CDR3 protein. The data hold about 75,000 distinct CDR3 sequences, with about two thirds observed a single time. The template was RNA from unsorted bulk tissue. The normal lung tissue was taken more than 3 cm from the tumor edge. The source material was distant non-tumor lung tissue. The receptors were sampled from a woman aged 45-65 years with non-small cell lung cancer.

This clonotype was recorded once. Compared with germline, one end of the junction differs, possibly owing to a read error. The chain combines TRBV6-6 with TRBJ2-6, with a tentative D call TRBD1 (6 bases). The CDR3 covers 17 residues. Germline assignment: CDR1 MNHNY and CDR2 SVGAGI (reference sequence). CDR3 residues: CASTPGQPFYGASVLTF. The CDR3 DNA reads TGTGCCAGCACCCCAGGACAGCCGTTCTATGGGGCCAGCGTCCTGACTTTC.

The V call is TRBV20-1, the J call TRBJ2-1; 7 bases line up with TRBD2. J was trimmed by 7 bases and V by 0 bases; bases with no gene match: 15. Germline CDR1 and CDR2: DFQATT and SNEGSKA (reference sequence). The CDR3 runs 17 residues. This CDR3 reads CSARDWFGGGYGNEQFF. CDR3 coding DNA: TGCAGTGCTAGAGATTGGTTCGGCGGGGGTTACGGGAATGAGCAGTTCTTC.

The chain recombines TRBV11-2 with TRBJ2-7; TRBD2 is a possible D gene (6 bases). V was pared by 1 base and J by 13 bases, with 29 bases between. Germline lookup yields CDR1 SGHAT and CDR2 FQNNGV. The CDR3 sequence is 17 residues long. CDR3: CASSLAAGRTGPYELYF. CDR3 in DNA: TGTGCCAGCAGCTTAGCCGCGGGGCGCACGGGGCCCTACGAGCTATACTTC.

For this clonotype: At one end, the junction sequence differs from germline, possibly due to a read error. The chain employs TRBV20-1 and TRBJ2-3; D is possibly TRBD1 (5 bases). The DNA end is more similar to TRBJ1-5, so the J call may be wrong. Germline V lookup: CDR1 DFQATT, CDR2 SNEGSKA (reference sequence). CDR3 length equals 15 residues. The chain's CDR3 is CTARGTSGSTDTQHF. The CDR3 DNA is TGCACTGCTCGGGGGACTAGCGGGAGTACAGATACGCAGCATTTT.

The table lists this clonotype with a few counts. A much larger clone lies a single base off, so this may be a read error. The chain employs TRBV6-1 and TRBJ2-3, with 13 bases lining up with TRBD2. The germline gives CDR1 MNHNS, CDR2 SASEGT. The CDR3 runs 15 residues. The CDR3 nucleotides read TGTGCCAGCAATGAACTAGCGGGAGGGCCAGATACGCAGTATTTT. Protein sequence: CASNELAGGPDTQYF.

Remarks on this clonotype: It is unclear where the CDR3 begins or ends on the DNA, so no DNA is shown, and the CDR3 is as TCRdb lists it. This rearrangement joins TRBV11-3 to TRBJ2-2; the D call of TRBD1 is as the table states it, not checked on the DNA. Germline V CDR1 and CDR2: SGHNT, YENEEA. The CDR3 is 16 amino acids long, termini counted. The CDR3 spells CASSFGQGAKVGELLF.

With respect to this clonotype: The CDR3 does not end in the conserved phenylalanine or tryptophan, so this is likely a read error. CDR3 in amino acids: CAWTWAGVGGGELFL. CDR3 nucleotides: TGTGCCTGGACTTGGGCAGGGGTAGGTGGCGGGGAGCTGTTTCTT. This chain links TRBV30 with TRBJ2-2, with D perhaps TRBD1 (6 bases). CDR3 length equals 15 residues. Germline V gene sequence: CDR1 GTSNPN, CDR2 SVGIG (reference sequence). Between the trimmed V and J ends, which lost 4 bases and 7 bases, there was a span of 19 bases.

Remarks on this clonotype: One junction end disagrees with the germline gene, perhaps due to a read error. The chain couples TRBV11-2 to TRBJ2-2; 9 bases are shared with TRBD2. This CDR3 is built from 17 residues. Germline V lookup: CDR1 SGHAT, CDR2 FQNNGV. The CDR3 is CASCLPAGGGWTGVLFF. CDR3 DNA: TGTGCCAGCTGCTTGCCAGCGGGAGGAGGATGGACCGGGGTGCTGTTTTTT.

The rearrangement uses TRBV28 and TRBJ2-1, with D unclear. CDR3 size: 18 residues. Germline assignment: CDR1 MDHEN and CDR2 SYDVKM. Trimming left V 2 bases short and J 2 bases short, with 19 bases between. The CDR3 is CASSLRVGRTAPYNEQFF. The CDR3 bases are TGTGCCAGCAGTTTAAGAGTAGGACGAACCGCCCCCTACAATGAGCAGTTCTTC.

The chain recombines TRBV6-4 with TRBJ2-4, with 9 bases matching TRBD2. This CDR3 comprises 15 residues. The trim removed 7 bases at V and 3 bases at J, leaving 7 bases unmatched. The V gene's germline CDR1 is MRHNA and CDR2 SNTAGT. The CDR3 loop is CASNPSGTLKNIQYF. In DNA form, the CDR3 reads TGTGCCAGCAATCCTAGCGGGACCCTCAAAAACATTCAGTACTTC.

This clonotype was recorded many times. A read error may be the cause here, since a much bigger clone is one base away. The chain has TRBV11-1 and TRBJ2-1, with D possibly being TRBD1 (6 bases). This CDR3 comprises 14 residues. CDR1 is SGHAT, CDR2 FQDESV, per germline (reference sequence). V was trimmed by 0 bases and J by 6 bases, leaving 9 bases between them. In DNA, the CDR3 is TGTGCCAGCAGCTTAGCGGCAGGGGTCAATGAGCAGTTCTTC. Protein: CASSLAAGVNEQFF.

V and J are TRBV20-1 and TRBJ2-7, with 10 bases fitting TRBD2. V was pared by 6 bases and J by 4 bases, with 15 bases of the junction left unmatched. The CDR3 covers 16 residues. The germline CDR1 and CDR2 sequences are DFQATT and SNEGSKA (reference sequence). The CDR3 bases are TGCAGTGCATATCTAAGGGGGACTAGCGAGAGTTACGAGCAGTACTTC. Encoded protein: CSAYLRGTSESYEQYF.

Concerning this clonotype: A clone one base away is much larger, so this may be a read error. The chain uses TRBV4-3 and TRBJ2-7, with D possibly being TRBD1 (6 bases). The CDR3 length is 15 residues. CDR1 LGHNA and CDR2 YSLEER come from the germline V gene. V gave up 0 bases and J gave up 13 bases, with 22 bases separating them. The CDR3 reads CASSQEFGQPYAHYF. Here the CDR3 DNA reads TGCGCCAGCAGCCAAGAATTTGGACAGCCTTACGCGCATTACTTC.

In this sample, this clonotype turned up many times. V usage is TRBV28 and J usage is TRBJ1-1; 9 bases fit TRBD1. The CDR3 is 14 residues long. V lost 6 bases and J lost 0; bases outside the gene matches: 2. Germline V lookup: CDR1 MDHEN, CDR2 SYDVKM. The CDR3 spells CASRGQGLNTEAFF. The CDR3 DNA is TGTGCCAGCAGGGGACAGGGACTGAACACTGAAGCTTTCTTT.

With respect to this clonotype: One end of the junction does not line up with germline, which may come from a read error. The gene calls are TRBV4-1 and TRBJ1-1, with a tentative D call TRBD1 (5 bases). This CDR3 has 16 amino acids. Germline assignment: CDR1 MGHRA and CDR2 YSYEKL. In DNA form, the CDR3 reads TGCGCCAGCAGCCAAGATCGTTACGGGGCGAACACTGAAGTTCTCTTT. Translation: CASSQDRYGANTEVLF.

The V and J genes are TRBV20-1 and TRBJ2-7; 10 bases align to TRBD2. The CDR3 totals 15 residues. Germline V gene sequence: CDR1 DFQATT, CDR2 SNEGSKA (reference sequence). With V trimmed by 5 bases and J by 0 bases, 7 bases remained unmatched. The CDR3 sequence: CSASGLARASYEQYF. The CDR3 bases are TGCAGTGCTTCGGGACTAGCGAGGGCCTCCTACGAGCAGTACTTC.

The V and J genes are TRBV11-2 and TRBJ1-4; tentatively, D is TRBD1 (5 bases). The CDR3 is 12 residues long. The V and J ends lost 10 bases and 7 bases respectively, with 13 bases between them. Germline V gene lookup returns CDR1 SGHAT and CDR2 FQNNGV. The CDR3 DNA follows: TGTGCCAATTCAGAGAGGGGTGAAAAACTGTTTTTT. This sequence encodes CANSERGEKLFF.

With respect to this clonotype: This may be a read error: a much more frequent sequence differs by one nucleotide. This sequence joins TRBV10-3 and TRBJ2-1; D is uncertain. Trimming removed 4 bases at V and 5 bases at J, with 9 bases between. This CDR3 region has 13 residues. Germline CDR1 ENHRY, CDR2 SYGVKD. In DNA, the CDR3 is TGTGCCATCAGTGGACTGGATGACAATGAGCAGTTCTTC. Translating it yields CAISGLDDNEQFF.

Notes on this clonotype: The CDR3 does not end in the conserved phenylalanine or tryptophan, so this is likely a read error. The chain recombines TRBV11-2 with TRBJ2-1; the D gene is possibly TRBD2 (7 bases). V shed 2 bases and J shed 7 bases, with 18 bases lying between them. There are 16 residues in the CDR3. Germline V gives CDR1 SGHAT, CDR2 FQNNGV. The CDR3 region has the DNA TGTGCCAGCAGCTTACCCCTAGAGGGAGGGGGGAATGAGCAGTTCCTC. It is translated as CASSLPLEGGGNEQFL.

On this clonotype: A read error may explain this, as a much larger clone is one base away. CDR3 sequence: CASSGLTSGTDSQYF. DNA of the CDR3: TGTGCCAGCAGTGGATTAACTAGCGGGACAGATTCGCAGTATTTT. The gene calls are TRBV12-3 or TRBV12-4 and TRBJ2-3; 10 positions match TRBD2. The CDR3 is 15 residues long.